This T cell receptor beta chain came from a study of blood T cell repertoires in COVID-19. Turning to the study itself: From T cells, B-cell-depleted T cells, or PBMCs came the material, which was cDNA or gDNA.

In the authors' workflow: By means of reference gene primer amplification, nucleated cell counts were estimated. TCRdb keeps only in-frame clones here, not all; method: immunoSEQ multiplex PCR. V and J calls and clone size are those listed in that table; D and trimming were worked out from the DNA. The sample includes fewer than 200,000 clones, 80% to 90% of them seen just once. The specimen was peripheral blood. The sequence derives from a man younger than 30 who had recovered from COVID-19.

The DNA of the CDR3 is TGTGCCACCAGTGATAAACAATCGAACACCGGGGAGCTGTTTTTT. Translated: CATSDKQSNTGELFF. The chain couples TRBV24-1 to TRBJ2-2; D is unclear. CDR3 length: 15 amino acids. Between the trimmed V and J ends, which lost 3 bases and 0 bases, there was a span of 7 bases. The germline V gene encodes CDR1 KGHDR and CDR2 SFDVKD.